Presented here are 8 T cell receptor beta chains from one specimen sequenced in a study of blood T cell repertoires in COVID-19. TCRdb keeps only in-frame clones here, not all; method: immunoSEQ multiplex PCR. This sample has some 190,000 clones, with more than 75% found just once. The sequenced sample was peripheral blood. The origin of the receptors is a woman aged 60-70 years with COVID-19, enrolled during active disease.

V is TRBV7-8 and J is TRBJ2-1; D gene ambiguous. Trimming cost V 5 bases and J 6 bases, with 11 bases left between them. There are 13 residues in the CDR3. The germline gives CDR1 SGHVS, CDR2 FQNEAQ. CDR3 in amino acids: CASSPRLANEQFF. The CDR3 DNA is TGTGCCAGCAGCCCCAGGTTGGCCAATGAGCAGTTCTTC.

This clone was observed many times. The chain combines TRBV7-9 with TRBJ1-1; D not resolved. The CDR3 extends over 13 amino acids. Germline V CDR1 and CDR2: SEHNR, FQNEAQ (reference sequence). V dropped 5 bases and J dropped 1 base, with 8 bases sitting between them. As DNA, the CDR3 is TGTGCCAGCAGCCCTGGGCGGAACACTGAAGCTTTCTTT. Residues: CASSPGRNTEAFF.

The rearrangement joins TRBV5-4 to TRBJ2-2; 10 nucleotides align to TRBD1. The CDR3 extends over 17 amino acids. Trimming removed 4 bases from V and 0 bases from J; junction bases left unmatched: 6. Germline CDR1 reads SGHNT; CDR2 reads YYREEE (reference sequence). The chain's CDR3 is CASSRDRGRANTGELFF. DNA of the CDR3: TGTGCCAGCAGCAGAGACAGGGGGCGAGCGAACACCGGGGAGCTGTTTTTT.

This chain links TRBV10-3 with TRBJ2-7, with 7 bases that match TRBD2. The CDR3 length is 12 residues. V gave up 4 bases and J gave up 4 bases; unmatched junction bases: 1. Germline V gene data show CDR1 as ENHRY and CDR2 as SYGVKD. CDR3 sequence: CAISGSGYEQYF. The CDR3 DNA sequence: TGTGCCATCAGTGGTAGCGGGTACGAGCAGTACTTC.

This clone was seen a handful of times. The CDR3 region has the DNA TGTGCCAGCAGAGCCAATAACTATGGCTACACCTTC. Translating gives CASRANNYGYTF. The chain employs TRBV6-5 and TRBJ1-2, with D unclear. V was pared by 6 bases and J by 1 base, with 6 bases between. From germline, CDR1 is MNHEY and CDR2 SVGAGI. The CDR3 covers 12 residues.

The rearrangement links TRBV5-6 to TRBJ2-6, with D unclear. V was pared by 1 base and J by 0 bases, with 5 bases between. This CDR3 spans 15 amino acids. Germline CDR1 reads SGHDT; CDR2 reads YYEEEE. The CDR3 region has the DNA TGTGCCAGCAGCTTGTCGGGCTCTGGGGCCAACGTCCTGACTTTC. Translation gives CASSLSGSGANVLTF. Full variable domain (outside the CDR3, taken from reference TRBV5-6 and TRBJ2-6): DAGVTQSPTHLIKTRGQQVTLRCSPKSGHDTVSWYQQALGQGPQFIFQYYEEEERQRGNFPDRFSGHQFPNYSSELNVNALLLGDSALYLCASSLSGSGANVLTFGAGSRLTVL.

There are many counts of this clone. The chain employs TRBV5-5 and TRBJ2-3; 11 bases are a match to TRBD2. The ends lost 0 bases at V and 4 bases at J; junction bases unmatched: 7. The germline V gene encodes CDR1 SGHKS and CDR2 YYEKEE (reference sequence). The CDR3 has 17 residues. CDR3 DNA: TGTGCCAGCAGCTTGGCCACTTCTAGCGGGAGGTCAGATACGCAGTATTTT. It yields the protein CASSLATSSGRSDTQYF. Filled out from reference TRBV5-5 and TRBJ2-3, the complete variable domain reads DAGVTQSPTHLIKTRGQQVTLRCSPISGHKSVSWYQQVLGQGPQFIFQYYEKEERGRGNFPDRFSARQFPNYSSELNVNALLLGDSALYLCASSLATSSGRSDTQYFGPGTRLTVL.

The CDR3 DNA is TGTGCCAGCAGACAATCGGGACAACCTAATTCACCCCTCCACTTT. This encodes CASRQSGQPNSPLHF. V is TRBV5-4 and J is TRBJ1-6, with TRBD1 as a possible D gene (6 bases). Looked up from germline, CDR1 is SGHNT and CDR2 is YYREEE (reference sequence). Trimming cost V 5 bases and J 6 bases, with 15 bases left between them. The CDR3 has 15 residues.